One and the same sample provided the 5 T cell receptor beta chains below, sequenced in a study of shared clonotypes between healthy human individuals. CD45RO-negative, CCR7-positively selected cells formed the naive CD8 fraction, excluding terminally differentiated effector memory CD45RA+ cells. Assay used: immunoSEQ multiplex PCR; TCRdb lists only in-frame clones, some missing. The sample consists of around 2.1 million clones, approximately 94% of them appearing once. The sample comprised naive CD8+ T cells from PBMCs. The receptors were gathered from a man in his late teens or twenties in good health. Some clones in this sample may be carry-over from other donors' samples.

The chain uses TRBV5-3 and TRBJ2-1; 13 bases map to TRBD2. TRBV5-3 belongs to the ORF category, with a function that is uncertain. The V segment lost 7 bases and the J segment 3 bases; nucleotides outside the gene matches: 16. This CDR3 contains 19 residues. CDR3 in amino acids: CARVQPGTSGNRGYNEQFF. Here the CDR3 DNA reads TGTGCCAGAGTACAACCGGGGACTAGCGGGAACCGTGGCTACAATGAGCAGTTCTTC.

V and J are TRBV4-3 and TRBJ2-2; D is unresolved. This CDR3 has 15 amino acids. Trimming removed 4 bases from V and 2 bases from J, with 11 bases in between. CDR1 and CDR2 from the germline V gene are LGHNA and YSLEER. CDR3 DNA sequence: TGCGCCAGCAGCCGTATAACATCCAACACCGGGGAGCTGTTTTTT. Translated, it gives CASSRITSNTGELFF.

The chain has TRBV10-3 and TRBJ2-7; D is undetermined. CDR3 length: 13 residues. V was trimmed by 8 bases and J by 2 bases, leaving 13 bases between them. Per germline, CDR1 ENHRY and CDR2 SYGVKD. Written as DNA, the CDR3 is TGTGCCATCTCCGGGCCGGAACCCTACGAGCAGTACTTC. This encodes CAISGPEPYEQYF.

The CDR3 sequence: CASSQTGTGSDFITEAFF. The DNA for the CDR3 is TGTGCCAGCAGCCAAACCGGGACAGGGAGCGATTTTATAACTGAAGCTTTCTTT. This chain uses TRBV4-2 with TRBJ1-1; the match to TRBD1 covers 9 bases. Germline-derived CDR1 and CDR2 are LGHNA and YNFKEQ. This CDR3 is 18 amino acids long. J lost 5 bases, V lost 2 bases, and 15 bases had no gene match.

The rearrangement joins TRBV28 to TRBJ2-3; 8 bases line up with TRBD1. J was trimmed by 10 bases and V by 6 bases; bases with no gene match: 18. Germline V gives CDR1 MDHEN, CDR2 SYDVKM. CDR3 length: 16 amino acids. CDR3 loop: CASRSPGQGTGEAQYF. CDR3 DNA: TGTGCCAGCAGGTCCCCCGGACAGGGAACGGGTGAGGCGCAGTATTTT.